This TCR beta chain was retrieved from a study of neoadjuvant nivolumab and ipilimumab in lung cancer. TCRdb's copy holds only in-frame clones and misses some; the assay was immunoSEQ multiplex PCR. Of more than 7,500 clones in the sample, about 81% were seen once. The CDR3 has 13 residues. Germline V gene data show CDR1 as SGHTA and CDR2 as FQGTGA. The V and J ends lost 1 base and 6 bases respectively, with 10 bases between them. Overall study results and limits: Resected-tumor TCR richness correlated positively with pretherapy blood richness. Resected tumors had greater TCR richness and clonality than uninvolved lung. Only two of four nivolumab-treated tumors gained richness and clonality by surgery. Pathologic regression was not significantly tied to TCR clonality.

This clone was counted between two and nine times. What it binds is unknown. The sample here was peripheral blood, taken before neoadjuvant nivolumab, alone or with ipilimumab. The sequence derives from an adult with non-small cell lung cancer. This chain links TRBV7-3 with TRBJ2-7; D is perhaps TRBD2 (6 bases). This chain's CDR3 is CASSLRRESEQYF. CDR3 DNA sequence: TGTGCCAGCAGCTTAAGGCGGGAAAGCGAGCAGTACTTC.